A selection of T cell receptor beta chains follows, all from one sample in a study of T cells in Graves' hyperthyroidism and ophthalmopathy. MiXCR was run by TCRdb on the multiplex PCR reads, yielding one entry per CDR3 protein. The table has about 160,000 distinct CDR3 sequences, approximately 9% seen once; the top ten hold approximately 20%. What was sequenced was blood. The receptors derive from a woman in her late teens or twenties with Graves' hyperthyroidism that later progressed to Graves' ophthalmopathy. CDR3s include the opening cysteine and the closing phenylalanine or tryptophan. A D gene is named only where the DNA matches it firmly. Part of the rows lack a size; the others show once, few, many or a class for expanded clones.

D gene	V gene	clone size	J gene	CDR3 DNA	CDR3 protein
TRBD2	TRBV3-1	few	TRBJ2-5	TGTGCCAGCAGCCAAGCTCCTAGCGGGGGTCTTGAGACCCAGTACTTC	CASSQAPSGGLETQYF
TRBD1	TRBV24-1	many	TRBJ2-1	TGTGCCACCAGTGATACCGGGACAGGGGACTCCTACAATGAGCAGTTCTTC	CATSDTGTGDSYNEQFF
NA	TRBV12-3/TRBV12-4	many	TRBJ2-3	TGTGCCAGCAGTTTACCGGACAGTTCCAGCACAGATACGCAGTATTTT	CASSLPDSSSTDTQYF
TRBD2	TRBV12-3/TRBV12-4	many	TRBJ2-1	TGTGCCAGCAGTCGTAGCGGGAGCGGGAGGAATGAGCAGTTCTTC	CASSRSGSGRNEQFF
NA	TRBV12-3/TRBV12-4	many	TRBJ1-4	TGTGCCAGCAGTCACCTCGAGGGGATAAGTGAAAAACTGTTTTTT	CASSHLEGISEKLFF
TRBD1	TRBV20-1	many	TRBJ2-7	TGCAGTGCTGACGATAGGGACAGGGGCTCCTACGAGCAGTACTTC	CSADDRDRGSYEQYF
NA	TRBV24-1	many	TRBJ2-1	TGTGCCACCAGTTCGGGAGCAAATGAGCAGTTCTTC	CATSSGANEQFF
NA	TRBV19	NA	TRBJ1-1	TGTGCCAGTAGTATCCGAGGAATGGCGCCGGAAGCTTTCTTT	CASSIRGMAPEAFF
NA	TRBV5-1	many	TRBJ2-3	TGCGCCAGCAGTAGGGGAGAGGATACGCAGTATTTT	CASSRGEDTQYF
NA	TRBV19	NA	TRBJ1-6	TGTGCCAGTAGTGACCGGGACTCCTATAATTCACCCCTCCACTTT	CASSDRDSYNSPLHF
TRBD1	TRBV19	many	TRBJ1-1	TGTGCCAGTAGTCCGTGGACAGGTAGGAACACTGAAGCTTTCTTT	CASSPWTGRNTEAFF
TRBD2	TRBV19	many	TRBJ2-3	TGTGCCAGTAGTATAGATCGACTAGCGGGAGGACTCCGCACAGATACGCAGTATTTT	CASSIDRLAGGLRTDTQYF
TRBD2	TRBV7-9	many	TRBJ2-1	TGTGCCAGCAGCTTAGGAGCGGGGGGCTACAATGAGCAGTTCTTC	CASSLGAGGYNEQFF